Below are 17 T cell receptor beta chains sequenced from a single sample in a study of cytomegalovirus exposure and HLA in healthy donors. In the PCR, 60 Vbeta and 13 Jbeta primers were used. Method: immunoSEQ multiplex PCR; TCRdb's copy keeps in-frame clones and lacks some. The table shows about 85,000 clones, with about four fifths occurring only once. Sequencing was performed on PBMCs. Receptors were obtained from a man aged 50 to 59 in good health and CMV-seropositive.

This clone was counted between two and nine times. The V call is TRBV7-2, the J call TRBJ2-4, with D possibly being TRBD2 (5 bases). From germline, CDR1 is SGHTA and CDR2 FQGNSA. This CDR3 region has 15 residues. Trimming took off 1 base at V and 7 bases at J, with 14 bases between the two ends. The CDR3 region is CASSLGAGPGNIQYF. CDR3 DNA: TGTGCCAGCAGCTTAGGGGCGGGCCCAGGTAACATTCAGTACTTC.

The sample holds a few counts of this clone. CDR3: CASSSPGQGSYEQYF. CDR3 nucleotide sequence: TGTGCCAGCAGTTCCCCCGGACAGGGCTCCTACGAGCAGTACTTC. The rearrangement joins TRBV27 to TRBJ2-7; 8 bases are shared with TRBD1. The CDR3 runs 15 residues. Germline lookup yields CDR1 MNHEY and CDR2 SMNVEV (reference sequence). V shed 4 bases and J 0 bases; nucleotides not matched to a gene: 5.

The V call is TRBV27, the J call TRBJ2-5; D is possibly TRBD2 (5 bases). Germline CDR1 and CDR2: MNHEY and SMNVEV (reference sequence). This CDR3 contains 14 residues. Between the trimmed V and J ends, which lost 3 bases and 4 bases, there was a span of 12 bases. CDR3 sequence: CASSFTISGETQYF. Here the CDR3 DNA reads TGTGCCAGCAGTTTTACGATAAGCGGAGAGACCCAGTACTTC.

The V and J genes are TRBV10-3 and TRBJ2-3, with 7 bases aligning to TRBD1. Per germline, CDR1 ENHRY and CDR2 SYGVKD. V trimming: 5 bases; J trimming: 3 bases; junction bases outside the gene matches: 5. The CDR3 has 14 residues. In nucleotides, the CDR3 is TGTGCCATCAGTCAAACAGGGGCGACAGATACGCAGTATTTT. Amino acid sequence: CAISQTGATDTQYF.

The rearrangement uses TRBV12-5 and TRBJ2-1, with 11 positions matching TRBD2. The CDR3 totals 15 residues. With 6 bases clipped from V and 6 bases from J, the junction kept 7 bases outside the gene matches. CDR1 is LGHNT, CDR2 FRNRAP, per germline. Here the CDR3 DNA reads TGTGCTAGTGGATCACTAGCGGGAGTGGCCAATGAGCAGTTCTTC. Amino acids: CASGSLAGVANEQFF.

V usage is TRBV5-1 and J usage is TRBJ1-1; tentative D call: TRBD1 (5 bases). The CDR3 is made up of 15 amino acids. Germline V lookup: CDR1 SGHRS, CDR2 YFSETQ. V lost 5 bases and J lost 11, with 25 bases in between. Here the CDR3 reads CASSPTAGTPGVAFF. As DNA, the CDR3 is TGCGCCAGCAGTCCAACGGCCGGGACTCCGGGGGTGGCTTTCTTT.

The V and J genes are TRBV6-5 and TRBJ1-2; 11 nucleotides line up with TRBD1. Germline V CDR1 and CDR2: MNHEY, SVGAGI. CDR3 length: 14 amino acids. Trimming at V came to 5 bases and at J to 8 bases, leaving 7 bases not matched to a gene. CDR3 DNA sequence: TGTGCCAGCAGTAAGGACAGGGGGCCGTTAGGCTACACCTTC. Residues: CASSKDRGPLGYTF.

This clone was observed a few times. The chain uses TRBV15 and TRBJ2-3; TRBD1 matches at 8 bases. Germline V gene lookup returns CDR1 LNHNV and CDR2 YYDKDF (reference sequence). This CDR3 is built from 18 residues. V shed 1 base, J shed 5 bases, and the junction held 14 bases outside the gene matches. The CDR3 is CATSRGGAGGQGLDTQYF. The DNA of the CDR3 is TGTGCCACCAGCAGAGGGGGCGCCGGAGGACAGGGTCTAGATACGCAGTATTTT.

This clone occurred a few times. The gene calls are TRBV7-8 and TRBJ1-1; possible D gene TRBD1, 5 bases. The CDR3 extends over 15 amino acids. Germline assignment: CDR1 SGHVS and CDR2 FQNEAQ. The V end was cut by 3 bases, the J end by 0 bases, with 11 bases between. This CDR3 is CASSFTGGMNTEAFF. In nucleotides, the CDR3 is TGTGCCAGCAGCTTTACCGGGGGTATGAACACTGAAGCTTTCTTT.

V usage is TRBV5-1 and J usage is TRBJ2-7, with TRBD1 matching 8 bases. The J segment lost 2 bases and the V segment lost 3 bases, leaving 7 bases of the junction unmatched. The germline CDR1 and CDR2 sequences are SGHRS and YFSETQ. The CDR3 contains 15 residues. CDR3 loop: CASSSQGAGPYEQYF. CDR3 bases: TGCGCCAGCAGCTCCCAGGGGGCGGGACCCTACGAGCAGTACTTC.

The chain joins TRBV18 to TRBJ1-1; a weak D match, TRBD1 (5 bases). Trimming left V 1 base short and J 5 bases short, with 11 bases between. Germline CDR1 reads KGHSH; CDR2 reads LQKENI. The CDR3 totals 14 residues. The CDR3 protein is CASSPQGPGTEAFF. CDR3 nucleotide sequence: TGTGCCAGCTCACCACAGGGGCCAGGTACTGAAGCTTTCTTT.

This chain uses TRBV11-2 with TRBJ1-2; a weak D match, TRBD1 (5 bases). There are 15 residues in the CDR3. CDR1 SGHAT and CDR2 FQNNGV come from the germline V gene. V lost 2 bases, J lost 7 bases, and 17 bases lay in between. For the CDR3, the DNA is TGTGCCAGCAGCTTAAACGTAAGGGGAACTGGTGGCTACACCTTC. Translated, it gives CASSLNVRGTGGYTF. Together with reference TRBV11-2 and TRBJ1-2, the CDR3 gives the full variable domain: EAGVAQSPRYKIIEKRQSVAFWCNPISGHATLYWYQQILGQGPKLLIQFQNNGVVDDSQLPKDRFSAERLKGVDSTLKIQPAKLEDSAVYLCASSLNVRGTGGYTFGSGTRLTVV.

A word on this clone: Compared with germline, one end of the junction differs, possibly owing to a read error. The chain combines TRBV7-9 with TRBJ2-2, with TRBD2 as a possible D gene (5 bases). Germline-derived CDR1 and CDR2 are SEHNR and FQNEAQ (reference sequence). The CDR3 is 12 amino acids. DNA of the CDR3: TGTTCCAGCAGCTCGGACTGGGGGGAGCTGTTTTTT. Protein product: CSSSSDWGELFF.

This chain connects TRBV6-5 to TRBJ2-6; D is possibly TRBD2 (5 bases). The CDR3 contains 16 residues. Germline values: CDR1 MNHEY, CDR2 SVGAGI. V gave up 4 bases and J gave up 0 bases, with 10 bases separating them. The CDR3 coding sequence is TGTGCCAGCAGTTCCGTCGGGAACTCTGGGGCCAACGTCCTGACTTTC. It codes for CASSSVGNSGANVLTF.

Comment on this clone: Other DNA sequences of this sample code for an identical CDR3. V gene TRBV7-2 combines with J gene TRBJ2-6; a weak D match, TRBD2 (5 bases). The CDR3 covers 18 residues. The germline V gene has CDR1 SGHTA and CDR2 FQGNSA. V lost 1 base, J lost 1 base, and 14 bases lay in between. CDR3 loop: CASSLGARGRSGANVLTF. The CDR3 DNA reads TGTGCCAGCAGCTTAGGAGCTCGGGGAAGGTCTGGGGCCAACGTCCTGACTTTC.

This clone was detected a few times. The CDR3 DNA reads as TGTGCCTGGAAAAACCCGGGGAGGGTTGGCTACACCTTC. Its translation is CAWKNPGRVGYTF. The genes are TRBV30 and TRBJ1-2; D not certain. This CDR3 has 13 residues. Trimming pared 4 bases from V and 7 bases from J, leaving 16 bases between. CDR1 is GTSNPN, CDR2 SVGIG, per germline (reference sequence).

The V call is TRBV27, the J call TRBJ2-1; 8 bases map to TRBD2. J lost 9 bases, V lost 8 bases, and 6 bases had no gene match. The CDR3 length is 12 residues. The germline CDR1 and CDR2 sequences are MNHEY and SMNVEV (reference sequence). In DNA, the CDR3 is TGTGCCAGCGGTCCGCTAGCGGGTGAGCAGTTCTTC. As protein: CASGPLAGEQFF.